This TCR beta chain was found in a study of T-cell reconstitution after alpha-beta-depleted transplantation in children. General study results and limits: One year after transplant, T-cell counts and diversity came mostly from newly produced T cells.

Unique molecular identifiers were used to barcode this TCRbeta library. One entry per CDR3 protein results from TCRdb running MiXCR on the PCR reads. This sample carries approximately 110,000 distinct CDR3 sequences, around 10% of them seen once, and the ten largest clones take roughly a third. About this clonotype: Its antigen remains unidentified.

This sample comprised PBMCs, obtained before TCRalphabeta/CD19-depleted stem cell transplant. The receptor was derived from a boy aged 2 to 10 with acute lymphoblastic leukemia, due to receive a stem cell transplant.

For the CDR3, the DNA is TGTGCCAGCAACAGGGCTGGAACGGACACCGGGGAGCTGTTTTTT. Amino acid sequence: CASNRAGTDTGELFF. The V and J genes are TRBV6-1 and TRBJ2-2, with TRBD1 as a possible D gene (6 bases). The ends were cut back, 7 bases at V and 3 bases at J, with 15 bases in the middle. Germline V CDR1 and CDR2: MNHNS, SASEGT. CDR3 length: 15 residues.